This passage covers 3 T cell receptor beta chains from one sample sequenced in a study of blood T cell repertoires in COVID-19. Repertoires were generated with immunoSEQ multiplex PCR, while TCRdb's copy carries only in-frame clones and drops some. The sample holds a few hundred thousand clones; around 91% are singletons and the top ten take under 3.5%. Sequenced material: PBMCs or T cells enriched from blood (not recorded which). These receptors all come from a woman younger than 35 in a cohort exposed to, infected with or recovered from COVID-19 (not recorded which).

This clone has a handful of counts. The V and J genes are TRBV7-9 and TRBJ2-3; no clear D gene. V lost 2 bases to trimming and J lost 2 bases, with 8 bases between them. Germline V gene data show CDR1 as SEHNR and CDR2 as FQNEAQ (reference sequence). This CDR3 has 14 amino acids. This chain's CDR3 is CASSLQTPTDTQYF. The CDR3 region has the DNA TGTGCCAGCAGCTTACAAACTCCCACAGATACGCAGTATTTT.

CDR3 in DNA: TGTGCCAGCAGCCCTTCGGGCACGGGGGACACTGAAGCTTTCTTT. Translation: CASSPSGTGDTEAFF. V and J are TRBV7-3 and TRBJ1-1, with D possibly matching TRBD1 (5 bases). CDR1 and CDR2 (germline): SGHTA, FQGTGA. V was shortened by 5 bases and J by 3 bases, with 16 bases between the two germline ends. The CDR3 totals 15 residues.

The chain has TRBV29-1 and TRBJ1-2; 7 bases fit TRBD1. The V and J ends lost 7 bases and 5 bases, in that order; junction bases with no gene match: 10. There are 13 residues in the CDR3. CDR1 and CDR2 (germline): SQVTM, ANQGSEA. For the CDR3, the DNA is TGCAGCGCAGAAACAGGGGAGGAGTATGGCTACACCTTC. Amino acid sequence: CSAETGEEYGYTF.